A selection of T cell receptor beta chains follows, all from one sample in a study of CD8 T cells in Susac syndrome. TCRdb re-analysed the immunoSEQ multiplex PCR reads in MiXCR, keeping a single row per CDR3 protein. The repertoire includes approximately 190,000 distinct CDR3 sequences, just under 95% of them detected once, and approximately 0.16% sits in the top ten. Sequences were obtained from CD8+ T cells from PBMCs. The receptors stem from a human donor with Susac syndrome. The CDR3 runs from the conserved cysteine through the conserved F or W. The order of the fields is V gene, D gene, clone size, J gene, CDR3 length, CDR3 protein, CDR3 DNA. The D gene is left open where the match is weak. A row's size may be missing; if present it is once, few, many or a size class.

>TRBV6-5|TRBD1|once|TRBJ2-2|14
CASSNQGAGGELFF
TGTGCCAGCAGTAATCAGGGGGCTGGCGGGGAGCTGTTTTTT
>TRBV4-1|NA|NA|TRBJ1-5|15
CASSQATGVNQPQHF
TGCGCCAGCAGCCAAGCCACGGGGGTCAATCAGCCCCAGCATTTT
>TRBV27|TRBD2|NA|TRBJ2-2|16
CASSLLAGGLSGELFF
TGTGCCAGCAGTTTATTAGCGGGGGGGCTTTCCGGGGAGCTGTTTTTT
>TRBV14|NA|once|TRBJ1-1|13
CASSLKPNTEAFF
TGTGCCAGCAGCCTAAAGCCGAACACTGAAGCTTTCTTT
>TRBV28|NA|once|TRBJ2-3|13
CASSVGHRQTQYF
TGTGCCAGCAGCGTAGGACACCGACAAACGCAGTATTTT
>TRBV5-6|NA|NA|TRBJ1-2|14
CASSLGDSQEGYTF
TGTGCCAGCAGCTTGGGGGACTCCCAGGAGGGCTACACCTTC
>TRBV9|NA|NA|TRBJ2-7|14
CASSVVDNPYEQYF
TGTGCCAGCAGCGTAGTTGACAACCCCTACGAGCAGTACTTC
>TRBV6-5|TRBD1|NA|TRBJ2-7|14
CASSYKTGSYEQYF
TGTGCCAGCAGTTACAAGACAGGGTCCTACGAGCAGTACTTC
>TRBV15|NA|NA|TRBJ1-1|13
CATRLDRGTEAFF
TGTGCCACCAGACTCGATCGGGGCACTGAAGCTTTCTTT
>TRBV20-1|TRBD1|once|TRBJ1-2|13
CSAEAATGDGYTF
TGCAGTGCTGAGGCAGCGACAGGGGACGGCTACACCTTC
>TRBV3-1|TRBD2|NA|TRBJ2-7|16
CASSQESSGRGYEQYF
TGTGCCAGCAGCCAAGAGAGTAGCGGGAGAGGATACGAGCAGTACTTC
>TRBV7-3|TRBD2|once|TRBJ2-3|16
CASSLASGRYTDTQYF
TGTGCCAGCAGCCTCGCTAGCGGGAGGTACACAGATACGCAGTATTTT
>TRBV28|NA|NA|TRBJ2-5|15
CASSLSGMGGETQYF
TGTGCCAGCAGTTTGTCCGGGATGGGGGGCGAGACCCAGTACTTC
>TRBV9|NA|NA|TRBJ1-2|16
CASSTDVQGSRYGYTF
TGTGCCAGCAGCACAGATGTACAGGGAAGTCGCTATGGCTACACCTTC
>TRBV29-1|NA|NA|TRBJ1-2|11
CRVAGKHGYTF
TGCAGGGTCGCAGGGAAGCATGGCTACACCTTC
>TRBV7-9|TRBD1|NA|TRBJ1-1|16
CASSSRPGQGGTEAFF
TGTGCCAGCAGCTCTCGCCCGGGGCAGGGGGGGACTGAAGCTTTCTTT
>TRBV4-2|NA|NA|TRBJ1-3|17
CASSQDLPAISGNTIYF
TGTGCCAGCAGCCAAGATCTCCCGGCTATCTCTGGAAACACCATATATTTT
>TRBV4-2|TRBD2|NA|TRBJ2-1|17
CASSQDWGLAGYREQFF
TGTGCCAGCAGCCAAGATTGGGGGCTAGCGGGATATCGTGAGCAGTTCTTC
>TRBV7-9|NA|NA|TRBJ1-2|15
CASSFPGKAFDGYTF
TGTGCCAGCAGCTTCCCCGGCAAAGCGTTTGATGGCTACACCTTC
>TRBV27|NA|once|TRBJ1-5|15
CASSLMGGSDQPQHF
TGTGCCAGCAGCCTTATGGGTGGGTCTGATCAGCCCCAGCATTTT
>TRBV30|TRBD2|NA|TRBJ2-7|13
CAWSDGIAGEQYF
TGTGCCTGGAGTGACGGGATAGCGGGCGAGCAGTACTTC
>TRBV28|TRBD1|NA|TRBJ2-7|15
CASSLYQGAGYEQYF
TGTGCCAGCAGTTTATATCAGGGGGCTGGCTACGAGCAGTACTTC
>TRBV7-8|TRBD2|NA|TRBJ2-7|17
CASSSGLAGSPAYEQYF
TGTGCCAGCAGCTCCGGACTAGCGGGGTCCCCTGCCTACGAGCAGTACTTC
>TRBV4-2|TRBD2|once|TRBJ2-7|15
CASSQEETSFNEQYF
TGTGCCAGCAGCCAAGAAGAGACTAGCTTCAACGAGCAGTACTTC
>TRBV13|NA|NA|TRBJ2-7|15
CASTLNRDSTYEQYF
TGTGCCAGCACCTTAAACCGGGACTCGACCTACGAGCAGTACTTC
>TRBV30|TRBD2|NA|TRBJ2-2|14
CAWSGGAGAGELFF
TGTGCCTGGAGTGGAGGCGCGGGGGCCGGGGAGCTGTTTTTT
>TRBV27|NA|NA|TRBJ2-1|15
CASSLGSPKYNEQFF
TGTGCCAGCAGTTTAGGCAGCCCAAAATACAATGAGCAGTTCTTC
>TRBV5-1|TRBD1|NA|TRBJ2-1|17
CASSLAKAGGSYNEQFF
TGCGCCAGCAGCTTGGCCAAGGCAGGGGGCTCCTACAATGAGCAGTTCTTC
>TRBV29-1|NA|NA|TRBJ1-2|13
CSVDDGTVYGYTF
TGCAGCGTTGACGACGGGACGGTATATGGCTACACCTTC
>TRBV14|NA|NA|TRBJ1-2|14
CASSQAGRDYGYTF
TGTGCCAGCAGCCAAGCCGGCAGGGACTATGGCTACACCTTC
>TRBV4-1|TRBD2|NA|TRBJ2-3|16
CASSQLAGGRADTQYF
TGCGCCAGCAGCCAACTAGCGGGGGGGCGTGCAGATACGCAGTATTTT
>TRBV6-6|NA|NA|TRBJ2-1|11
CASSFYPAQFF
TGTGCCAGCAGTTTTTACCCTGCGCAGTTCTTC
>TRBV20-1|NA|NA|TRBJ2-7|11
CSARGLDEQYF
TGCAGTGCTAGAGGACTGGACGAGCAGTACTTC
>TRBV5-6|NA|NA|TRBJ1-5|12
CASSLGHQPQHF
TGTGCCAGCAGCTTGGGGCATCAGCCCCAGCATTTT
>TRBV6-5|NA|NA|TRBJ1-2|11
CASHSIYGYTF
TGTGCCAGCCACAGCATCTATGGCTACACCTTC
>TRBV7-6|TRBD2|NA|TRBJ2-3|15
CASRPGLAATDTQYF
TGTGCCAGCCGGCCGGGACTAGCGGCCACAGATACGCAGTATTTT
>TRBV30|NA|NA|TRBJ2-5|12
CAWSVVQETQYF
TGTGCCTGGAGTGTAGTGCAAGAGACCCAGTACTTC
>TRBV20-1|NA|NA|TRBJ2-5|17
CSARFGEVGLAEETQYF
TGCAGTGCTAGATTCGGGGAGGTTGGGCTAGCAGAAGAGACCCAGTACTTC
>TRBV28|NA|NA|TRBJ1-5|14
CASSLGHSNQPQHF
TGTGCCAGCAGTTTAGGGCATAGCAATCAGCCCCAGCATTTT
>TRBV7-3|NA|NA|TRBJ2-7|14
CASSPGGGHNEQYF
TGTGCCAGCAGCCCAGGGGGGGGGCACAACGAGCAGTACTTC
>TRBV18|TRBD1|NA|TRBJ2-7|14
CASSPGTGPYEQYF
TGTGCCAGCTCACCAGGGACAGGACCCTACGAGCAGTACTTC
>TRBV7-2|TRBD1|NA|TRBJ1-2|15
CASSLAPGQGGGYTF
TGTGCCAGCAGCTTAGCGCCGGGACAGGGAGGGGGCTACACCTTC
>TRBV5-4|NA|NA|TRBJ2-7|16
CASSLNPGTTSYEQYF
TGTGCCAGCAGCTTAAATCCGGGTACTACTTCCTACGAGCAGTACTTC